This T cell receptor (beta chain) was recorded in a study of blood T cell repertoires in COVID-19. CDR3 size: 16 residues. Measured with immunoSEQ multiplex PCR; TCRdb has only the in-frame clones, and not every one. The sample lists under 350,000 clones; around 84% were seen once. The receptor was derived from a man aged 25 to 40 who had recovered from COVID-19. The sample was PBMCs or T cells enriched from blood (not recorded which). The chain is built from TRBV23-1 and TRBJ2-5; 7 nucleotides match TRBD1. The last part of the DNA fits TRBJ2-7 better; the J call may be wrong. TRBV23-1 is labeled an ORF, and its function is uncertain. CDR3 DNA: TGCGCCAGCAGTCAACACTCCCGGGACAGAGCCTACGAGCAGTACTTC. Translated: CASSQHSRDRAYEQYF.